The rows below give T cell receptor beta chains drawn from one sample of a study of vaccination and CD4 T cells after COVID-19. These receptors are not linked to any known antigen. TCRdb re-called the PCR reads through MiXCR, storing one row per CDR3 protein. The table shows more than 10,000 distinct CDR3 sequences, with around 40% occurring only once. This specimen consisted of CD4+ T cells from blood, cultured in vitro, obtained before SARS-CoV-2 vaccination. The source is a human donor who had recovered from COVID-19. Both conserved end residues are part of each CDR3. The order of the fields is CDR3 length, J gene, V gene, clone size, CDR3 protein. Part of the rows lack a size; the others show once, few, many or a class for expanded clones.

len: 16
j_gene: TRBJ2-7
v_gene: TRBV20-1
abundance: few
CDR3aa: CSARRDTAGFTYEQYF

len: 15
j_gene: TRBJ2-7
v_gene: TRBV19
abundance: -
CDR3aa: CASSIGTGGTYEQYF

len: 13
j_gene: TRBJ1-1
v_gene: TRBV20-1
abundance: few
CDR3aa: CSASFRADTEAFF

len: 13
j_gene: TRBJ1-2
v_gene: TRBV7-9
abundance: -
CDR3aa: CASSRDANYGYTF

len: 17
j_gene: TRBJ1-1
v_gene: TRBV19
abundance: once
CDR3aa: CASSVYTGGPMNTEAFF

len: 11
j_gene: TRBJ2-2
v_gene: TRBV19
abundance: -
CDR3aa: CASSIIGELFF

len: 13
j_gene: TRBJ1-1
v_gene: TRBV7-9
abundance: -
CDR3aa: CASSLWANTEAFF

len: 14
j_gene: TRBJ1-5
v_gene: TRBV6-2/TRBV6-3
abundance: -
CDR3aa: CASSRDRGNQPQHF

len: 12
j_gene: TRBJ2-7
v_gene: TRBV2
abundance: -
CDR3aa: CASSQAGLQQYF

len: 11
j_gene: TRBJ2-5
v_gene: TRBV2
abundance: few
CDR3aa: CASTQGETQYF

len: 15
j_gene: TRBJ1-2
v_gene: TRBV5-4
abundance: -
CDR3aa: CASSLGFTGAYGYTF

len: 14
j_gene: TRBJ2-4
v_gene: TRBV20-1
abundance: few
CDR3aa: CSADGTLAKNIQYF

len: 14
j_gene: TRBJ2-1
v_gene: TRBV20-1
abundance: -
CDR3aa: CSARDPKRVDEQFF

len: 11
j_gene: TRBJ2-7
v_gene: TRBV12-3/TRBV12-4
abundance: -
CDR3aa: CASKVRDDKDF

len: 16
j_gene: TRBJ2-5
v_gene: TRBV28
abundance: few
CDR3aa: CASNKTSGGGGETQYF

len: 14
j_gene: TRBJ1-4
v_gene: TRBV2
abundance: -
CDR3aa: CASSVWGGDEKLFF

len: 18
j_gene: TRBJ1-2
v_gene: TRBV19
abundance: -
CDR3aa: CASSIEGPVAGANYGYTF

len: 13
j_gene: TRBJ2-7
v_gene: TRBV6-1
abundance: -
CDR3aa: CATAGTGIGDQYF

len: 14
j_gene: TRBJ2-3
v_gene: TRBV27
abundance: few
CDR3aa: CASSGGSRADTQYF

len: 14
j_gene: TRBJ2-7
v_gene: TRBV7-2
abundance: -
CDR3aa: CASSLVGRMDEQYF

len: 15
j_gene: TRBJ2-3
v_gene: TRBV7-2
abundance: few
CDR3aa: CASSLSIAGTDTQYF

len: 15
j_gene: TRBJ2-3
v_gene: TRBV28
abundance: -
CDR3aa: CASSFGRESTDTQYF

len: 15
j_gene: TRBJ1-5
v_gene: TRBV27
abundance: medium-sized
CDR3aa: CASSFWGQHHQPQHF

len: 17
j_gene: TRBJ1-6
v_gene: TRBV20-1
abundance: few
CDR3aa: CSARDWAEVGPNSPLHF

len: 19
j_gene: TRBJ1-2
v_gene: TRBV6-2/TRBV6-3
abundance: -
CDR3aa: CASSTLGPFGTANHYGYTF

len: 12
j_gene: TRBJ2-7
v_gene: TRBV5-1
abundance: -
CDR3aa: CASRLGTYEQYF

len: 13
j_gene: TRBJ1-1
v_gene: TRBV10-3
abundance: few
CDR3aa: CAITLDPDTEAFF

len: 12
j_gene: TRBJ1-2
v_gene: TRBV20-1
abundance: -
CDR3aa: CSGYATGYGYTF

len: 14
j_gene: TRBJ2-7
v_gene: TRBV4-1
abundance: -
CDR3aa: CASSHTSRDYEQYF

len: 15
j_gene: TRBJ1-5
v_gene: TRBV6-5
abundance: few
CDR3aa: CASSWTGGINQPQHF

len: 13
j_gene: TRBJ1-5
v_gene: TRBV12-3/TRBV12-4
abundance: -
CDR3aa: CASSLTENQPQHF

len: 15
j_gene: TRBJ2-7
v_gene: TRBV20-1
abundance: few
CDR3aa: CSARDPASGSDEQYF

len: 13
j_gene: TRBJ1-6
v_gene: TRBV20-1
abundance: once
CDR3aa: CSARFPSNSPLHF

len: 14
j_gene: TRBJ1-2
v_gene: TRBV7-9
abundance: few
CDR3aa: CASSPRQGSYGYTF

len: 15
j_gene: TRBJ1-6
v_gene: TRBV7-2
abundance: -
CDR3aa: CARSLGTTYNSPLHF

len: 14
j_gene: TRBJ1-1
v_gene: TRBV20-1
abundance: -
CDR3aa: CSARGATANTEAFF

len: 14
j_gene: TRBJ2-7
v_gene: TRBV7-9
abundance: -
CDR3aa: CASSPRARTYEQYF

len: 15
j_gene: TRBJ2-7
v_gene: TRBV7-2
abundance: few
CDR3aa: CASSLTGRSSYEQYF